This T cell receptor (beta chain) appears in the sequencing data of a study of immune cell composition in non-small cell lung cancer. The table lists this clone with a few counts. Sequencing used immunoSEQ multiplex PCR; TCRdb keeps in-frame clones, though not all of them. The data show about 7,800 clones, approximately 78% seen once. Germline CDR1 LNHDA, CDR2 SQIVND (reference sequence). Trimming left V 3 bases short and J 0 bases short, with 11 bases between. The CDR3 has 15 amino acids. This chain connects TRBV19 to TRBJ1-1; D perhaps matches TRBD1 (5 bases). This TCR was recovered from a human donor with non-small cell lung cancer. Sequenced: lung tumor tissue. CDR3 amino acids: CASSIIEGLNTEAFF. The CDR3 DNA reads as TGTGCCAGTAGTATTATTGAGGGGCTGAACACTGAAGCTTTCTTT. The variable domain in full, with the rest retrieved from reference TRBV19 and TRBJ1-1, is DGGITQSPKYLFRKEGQNVTLSCEQNLNHDAMYWYRQDPGQGLRLIYYSQIVNDFQKGDIAEGYSVSREKKESFPLTVTSAQKNPTAFYLCASSIIEGLNTEAFFGQGTRLTVV.